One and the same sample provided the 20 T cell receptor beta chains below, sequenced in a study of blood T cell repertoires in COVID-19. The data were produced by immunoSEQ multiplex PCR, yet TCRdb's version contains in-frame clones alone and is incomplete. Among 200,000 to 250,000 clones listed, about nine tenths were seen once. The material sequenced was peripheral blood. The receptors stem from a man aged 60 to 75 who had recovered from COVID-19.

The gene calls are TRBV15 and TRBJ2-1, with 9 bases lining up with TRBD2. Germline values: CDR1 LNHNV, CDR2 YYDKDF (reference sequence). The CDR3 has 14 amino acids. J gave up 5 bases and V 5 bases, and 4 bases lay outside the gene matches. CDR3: CATSAGGYHNEQFF. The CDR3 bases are TGTGCCACCAGCGCGGGAGGGTACCACAATGAGCAGTTCTTC. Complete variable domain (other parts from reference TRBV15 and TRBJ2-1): DAMVIQNPRYQVTQFGKPVTLSCSQTLNHNVMYWYQQKSSQAPKLLFHYYDKDFNNEADTPDNFQSRRPNTSFCFLDIRSPGLGDTAMYLCATSAGGYHNEQFFGPGTRLTVL.

The CDR3 coding sequence is TGTGCCAGTCGGGAGGGAGGAAGGGGCTACACCTTC. Protein: CASREGGRGYTF. The chain joins TRBV19 to TRBJ1-2; D is undetermined. Germline V gene lookup returns CDR1 LNHDA and CDR2 SQIVND (reference sequence). Trimming left V 8 bases short and J 8 bases short, with 15 bases between. This CDR3 is built from 12 residues.

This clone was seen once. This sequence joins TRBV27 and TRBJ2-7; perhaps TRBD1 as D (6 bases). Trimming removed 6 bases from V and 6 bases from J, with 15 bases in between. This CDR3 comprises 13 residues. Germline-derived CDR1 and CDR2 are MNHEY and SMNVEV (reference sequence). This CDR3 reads CASRRSGDSEQYF. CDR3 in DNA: TGTGCCAGCAGACGATCAGGGGATAGCGAGCAGTACTTC.

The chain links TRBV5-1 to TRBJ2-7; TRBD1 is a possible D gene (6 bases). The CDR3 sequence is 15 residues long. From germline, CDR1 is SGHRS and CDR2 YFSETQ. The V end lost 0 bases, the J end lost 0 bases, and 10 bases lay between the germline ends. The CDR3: CASSLEGHSSYEQYF. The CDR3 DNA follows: TGCGCCAGCAGCTTGGAGGGACACAGCTCCTACGAGCAGTACTTC.

CDR3 nucleotide sequence: TGCGCCAGCAGCGCTAGACAGGGCTGGGGCACTGAAGCTTTCTTT. Translated, it gives CASSARQGWGTEAFF. The chain links TRBV5-1 to TRBJ1-1, with TRBD1 matching over 7 bases. With V trimmed by 4 bases and J by 4 bases, 10 bases remained unmatched. From germline, CDR1 is SGHRS and CDR2 YFSETQ. This CDR3 has 15 residues. The full variable domain, completed using reference TRBV5-1 and TRBJ1-1, is KAGVTQTPRYLIKTRGQQVTLSCSPISGHRSVSWYQQTPGQGLQFLFEYFSETQRNKGNFPGRFSGRQFSNSRSEMNVSTLELGDSALYLCASSARQGWGTEAFFGQGTRLTVV.

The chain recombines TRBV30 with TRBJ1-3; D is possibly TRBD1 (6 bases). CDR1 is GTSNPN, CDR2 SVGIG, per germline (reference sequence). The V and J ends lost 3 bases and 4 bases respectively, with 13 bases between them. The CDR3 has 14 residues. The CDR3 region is CAWSITGSGNTIYF. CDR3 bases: TGTGCCTGGAGCATCACAGGGTCGGGAAACACCATATATTTT.

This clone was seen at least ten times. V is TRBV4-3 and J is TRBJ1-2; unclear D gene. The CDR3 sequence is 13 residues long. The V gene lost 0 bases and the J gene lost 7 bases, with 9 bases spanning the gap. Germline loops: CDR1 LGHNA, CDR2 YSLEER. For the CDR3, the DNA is TGCGCCAGCAGCCAAGACTTCGGTTTTGGCTACACCTTC. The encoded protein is CASSQDFGFGYTF.

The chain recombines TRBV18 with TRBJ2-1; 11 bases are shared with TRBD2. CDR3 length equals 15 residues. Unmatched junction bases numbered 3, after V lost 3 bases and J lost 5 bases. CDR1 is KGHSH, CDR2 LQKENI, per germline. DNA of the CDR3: TGTGCCAGCTCACCCGGGACTAGCGGTCACAATGAGCAGTTCTTC. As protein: CASSPGTSGHNEQFF.

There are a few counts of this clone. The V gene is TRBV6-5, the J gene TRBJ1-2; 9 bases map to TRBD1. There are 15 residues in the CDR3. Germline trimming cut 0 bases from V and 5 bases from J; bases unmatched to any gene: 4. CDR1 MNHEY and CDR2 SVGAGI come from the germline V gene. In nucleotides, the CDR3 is TGTGCCAGCAGTTACTCCGGGACAGGGATATATGGCTACACCTTC. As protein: CASSYSGTGIYGYTF.

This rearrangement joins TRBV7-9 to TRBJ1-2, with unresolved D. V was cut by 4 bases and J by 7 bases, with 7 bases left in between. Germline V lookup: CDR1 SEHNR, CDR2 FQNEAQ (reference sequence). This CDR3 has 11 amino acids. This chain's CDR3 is CASSSTSGYTF. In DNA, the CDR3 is TGTGCCAGCAGCTCAACCAGTGGCTACACCTTC.

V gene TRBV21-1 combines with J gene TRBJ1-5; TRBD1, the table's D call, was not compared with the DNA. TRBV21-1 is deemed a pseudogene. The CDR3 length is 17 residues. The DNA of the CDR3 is TGTGCCAGCAGCAAAGGGGGACAGCAAAGGGGTAATCAGCCCCAGCATTTT. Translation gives CASSKGGQQRGNQPQHF.

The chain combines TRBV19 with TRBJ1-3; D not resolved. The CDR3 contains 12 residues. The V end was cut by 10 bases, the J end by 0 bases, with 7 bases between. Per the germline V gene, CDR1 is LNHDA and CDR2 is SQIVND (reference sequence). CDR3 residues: CATTASGNTIYF. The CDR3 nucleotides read TGTGCCACCACAGCCTCTGGAAACACCATATATTTT.

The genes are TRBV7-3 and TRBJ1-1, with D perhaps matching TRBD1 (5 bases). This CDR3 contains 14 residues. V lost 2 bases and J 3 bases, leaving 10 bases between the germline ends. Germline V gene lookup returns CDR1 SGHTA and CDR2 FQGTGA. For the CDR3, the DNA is TGTGCCAGCAGCTTAGGGGCCCTGGACACTGAAGCTTTCTTT. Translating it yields CASSLGALDTEAFF.

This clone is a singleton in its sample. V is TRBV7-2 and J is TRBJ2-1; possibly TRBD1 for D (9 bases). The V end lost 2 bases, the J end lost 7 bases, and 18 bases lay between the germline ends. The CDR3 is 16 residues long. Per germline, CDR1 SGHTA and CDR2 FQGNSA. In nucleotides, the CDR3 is TGTGCCAGCAGCTTATTAGCGGGGACAGGGCCGAATGAGCAGTTCTTC. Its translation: CASSLLAGTGPNEQFF.

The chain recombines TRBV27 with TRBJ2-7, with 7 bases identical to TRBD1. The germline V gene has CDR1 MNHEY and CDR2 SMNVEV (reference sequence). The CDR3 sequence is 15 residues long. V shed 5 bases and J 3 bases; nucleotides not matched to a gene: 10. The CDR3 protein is CASSPRQGRGYEQYF. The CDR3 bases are TGTGCCAGCAGTCCTCGACAGGGTAGGGGCTACGAGCAGTACTTC.

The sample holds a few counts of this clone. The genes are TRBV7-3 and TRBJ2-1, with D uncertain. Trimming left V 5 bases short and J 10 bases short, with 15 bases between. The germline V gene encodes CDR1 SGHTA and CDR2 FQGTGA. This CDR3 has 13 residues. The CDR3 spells CASSLIGGSEQFF. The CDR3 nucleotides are TGTGCCAGCAGCCTGATAGGTGGTAGCGAGCAGTTCTTC.

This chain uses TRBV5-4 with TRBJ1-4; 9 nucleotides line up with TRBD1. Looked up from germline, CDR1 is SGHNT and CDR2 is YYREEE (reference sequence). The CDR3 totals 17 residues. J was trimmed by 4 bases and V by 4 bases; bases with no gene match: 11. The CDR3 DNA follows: TGTGCCAGCAGCGACGGACAGGGGATCCGCAATAATGAAAAACTGTTTTTT. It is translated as CASSDGQGIRNNEKLFF.

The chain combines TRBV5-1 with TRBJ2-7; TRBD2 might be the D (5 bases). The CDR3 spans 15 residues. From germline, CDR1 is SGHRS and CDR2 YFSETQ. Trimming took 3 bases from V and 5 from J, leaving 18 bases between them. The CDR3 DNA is TGCGCCAGCAGCTGGTCGGGGTTTTCGTCGGACGAGCAGTACTTC. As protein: CASSWSGFSSDEQYF.

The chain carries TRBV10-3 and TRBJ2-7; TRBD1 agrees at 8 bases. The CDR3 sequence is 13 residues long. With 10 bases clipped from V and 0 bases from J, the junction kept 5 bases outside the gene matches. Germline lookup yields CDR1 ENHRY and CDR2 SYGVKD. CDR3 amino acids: CATTGQDSYEQYF. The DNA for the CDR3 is TGTGCCACAACGGGACAGGACTCCTACGAGCAGTACTTC.

The CDR3 here is CASGEGFGANVLTF. The DNA of the CDR3 is TGCGCCAGCGGGGAGGGGTTCGGGGCCAACGTCCTGACTTTC. The rearrangement joins TRBV5-1 to TRBJ2-6; TRBD2 matches 7 bases. This CDR3 has 14 residues. The ends lost 7 bases at V and 4 bases at J; junction bases unmatched: 5. The germline V gene has CDR1 SGHRS and CDR2 YFSETQ.